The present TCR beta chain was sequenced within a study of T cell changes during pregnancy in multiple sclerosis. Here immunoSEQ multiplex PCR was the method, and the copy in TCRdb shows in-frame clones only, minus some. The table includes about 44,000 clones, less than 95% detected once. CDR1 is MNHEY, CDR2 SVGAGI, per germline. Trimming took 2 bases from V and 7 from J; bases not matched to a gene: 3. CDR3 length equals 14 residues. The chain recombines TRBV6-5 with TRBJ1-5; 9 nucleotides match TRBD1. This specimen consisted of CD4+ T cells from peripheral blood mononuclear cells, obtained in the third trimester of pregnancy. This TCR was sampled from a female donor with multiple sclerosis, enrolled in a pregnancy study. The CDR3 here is CASSYRTGEQPQHF. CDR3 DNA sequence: TGTGCCAGCAGTTACCGGACAGGGGAACAGCCCCAGCATTTT.